This is a list of T cell receptor beta chains from one sample in a study of cytomegalovirus exposure and HLA in healthy donors. Measured with immunoSEQ multiplex PCR; TCRdb has only the in-frame clones, and not every one. Found here are approximately 200,000 clones, 70% to 90% of them singletons; the top ten hold over 2.5%. Sequenced: PBMCs. The receptors come from a woman aged 18-29 years in good health and CMV-seronegative. CDR3s include the opening cysteine and the closing phenylalanine or tryptophan. Fields, in order: clone size, D gene, V gene, J gene, CDR3 DNA, CDR3 protein. D genes are given only for firm matches. Size is stated for part of the rows, as once, few or many counts, or as a class when the clone is expanded.

once	NA	TRBV27	TRBJ2-7	TGTGCCAGCAGTTTATCCCGACTGGCGGGGCCCTACGAGCAGTACTTC	CASSLSRLAGPYEQYF
once	TRBD1	TRBV18	TRBJ1-1	TGTGCCAGCTCATTAAGCGCAGGGGGTAAAACTGAAGCTTTCTTT	CASSLSAGGKTEAFF
NA	NA	TRBV5-4	TRBJ2-3	TGTGCCAGCAGCTTGAGGGGCAGGGATCAGGATACGCAGTATTTT	CASSLRGRDQDTQYF
NA	NA	TRBV13	TRBJ2-1	TGTGCCAGCAGCTCGGGAGTTAGCTCCTACAATGAGCAGTTCTTC	CASSSGVSSYNEQFF
NA	TRBD2	TRBV19	TRBJ2-1	TGTGCCAGTACTCCGGGACTAGCCTACAATGAGCAGTTCTTC	CASTPGLAYNEQFF
NA	TRBD2	TRBV5-1	TRBJ2-1	TGCGCCAGCAGCTTGGGTGGGGGACCCGCGGGAGGCAATGAGCAGTTCTTC	CASSLGGGPAGGNEQFF
NA	TRBD2	TRBV6-5	TRBJ2-1	TGTGCCAGCAGGATAGCGGGGAGCTCCTACAATGAGCAGTTCTTC	CASRIAGSSYNEQFF
few	NA	TRBV10-1	TRBJ1-1	TGCGCCAGCAGTGAGACATCGGGGACTGAAGCTTTCTTT	CASSETSGTEAFF
NA	NA	TRBV7-3	TRBJ2-3	TGTGCCAGCAGCTTAGGCGGGCGGACAGATACGCAGTATTTT	CASSLGGRTDTQYF
NA	TRBD1	TRBV15	TRBJ1-2	TGTGCCACCAGCAGGACAGGGTACTATGGCTACACCTTC	CATSRTGYYGYTF
NA	NA	TRBV5-1	TRBJ2-7	TGCGCCAGCAGCCGGATATATAGACAGCTCCCCTCCTACGAGCAGTACTTC	CASSRIYRQLPSYEQYF
NA	TRBD1	TRBV6-1	TRBJ1-2	TGTGCCAGCAGTGAAGCACGGGGCGGACAGGGGCCGTGGGGCTACACCTTC	CASSEARGGQGPWGYTF
NA	NA	TRBV11-2	TRBJ1-2	TGTGCCAGCAGCACGTCAGGGCCGTATGGCTACACCTTC	CASSTSGPYGYTF
NA	TRBD1	TRBV5-1	TRBJ2-3	TGCGCCAGCAAACAGGGGGCGCAAGATACGCAGTATTTT	CASKQGAQDTQYF
NA	NA	TRBV27	TRBJ2-7	TGTGCCAGCAGTTTATCGGCCGGGTACGAGCAGTACTTC	CASSLSAGYEQYF
NA	NA	TRBV7-9	TRBJ2-5	TGTGCCAGCAGCTTACCCGGGGATATGCGGACCCAGTACTTC	CASSLPGDMRTQYF
NA	TRBD2	TRBV4-3	TRBJ2-1	TGCGCCAGCAGCCAAGATCGGGGGACTAGTACTCACGATGAGCAGTTCTTC	CASSQDRGTSTHDEQFF
NA	NA	TRBV28	TRBJ1-2	TGTGCCAGCAAAACTCTCACAGGATCCCTGTATGGCTACACCTTC	CASKTLTGSLYGYTF
NA	TRBD2	TRBV28	TRBJ2-3	TGTGCCAGCAGCGACCTGGGACTAGCGGGAGCAGATACGCAGTATTTT	CASSDLGLAGADTQYF
NA	NA	TRBV27	TRBJ1-2	TGTGCCAGCAGTTTAGATGGGGCGGTTCTTGATGGCTACACCTTC	CASSLDGAVLDGYTF
NA	NA	TRBV7-2	TRBJ2-6	TGTGCCAGCAGCTTACTTACCTCACTGAACTCTGGGGCCAACGTCCTGACTTTC	CASSLLTSLNSGANVLTF
NA	NA	TRBV27	TRBJ1-5	TGTGCCAGCAGTTTATGGGGCCAGGAGAATCAGCCCCAGCATTTT	CASSLWGQENQPQHF
NA	TRBD2	TRBV5-4	TRBJ2-1	TGTGCCAGCAGCTTGGAAGGCGGGAGTTCCTACAATGAGCAGTTCTTC	CASSLEGGSSYNEQFF
NA	NA	TRBV7-8	TRBJ2-3	TGTGCCAGCAGCTCCAGACTAGAAGCGACAGATACGCAGTATTTT	CASSSRLEATDTQYF
few	TRBD2	TRBV7-9	TRBJ2-7	TGTGCCAGCAGCCCCCCGGGACTAACCTACGAGCAGTACTTC	CASSPPGLTYEQYF
NA	NA	TRBV10-3	TRBJ2-1	TGTGCCTCTCTGGACAGTTACAATGAGCAGTTCTTC	CASLDSYNEQFF
NA	TRBD1	TRBV10-3	TRBJ2-7	TGTGCCACCCTAGCCGTGACAGGGAACGAGCAGTACTTC	CATLAVTGNEQYF
NA	TRBD1	TRBV25-1	TRBJ1-3	TGTGCCAGCAGTGAATACGGAACAGGGGTTCCTGGAAACACCATATATTTT	CASSEYGTGVPGNTIYF